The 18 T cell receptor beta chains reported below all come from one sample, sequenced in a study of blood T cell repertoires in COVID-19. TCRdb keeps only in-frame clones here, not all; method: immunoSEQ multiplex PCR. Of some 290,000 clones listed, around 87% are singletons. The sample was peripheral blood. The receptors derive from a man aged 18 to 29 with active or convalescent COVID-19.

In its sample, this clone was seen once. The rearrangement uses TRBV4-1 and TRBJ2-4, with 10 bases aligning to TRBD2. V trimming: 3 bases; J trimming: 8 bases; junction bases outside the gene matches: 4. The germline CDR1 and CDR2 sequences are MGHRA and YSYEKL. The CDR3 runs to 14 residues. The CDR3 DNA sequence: TGCGCCAGCAGCCAGTCCGGGACTAGCGACATTCAGTACTTC. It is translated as CASSQSGTSDIQYF.

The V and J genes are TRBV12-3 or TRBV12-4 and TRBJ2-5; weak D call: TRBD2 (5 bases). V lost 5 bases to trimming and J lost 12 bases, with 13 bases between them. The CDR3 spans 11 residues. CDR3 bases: TGTGCCAGCAGTCAAGGACGGCGGGAGTACTTC. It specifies CASSQGRREYF.

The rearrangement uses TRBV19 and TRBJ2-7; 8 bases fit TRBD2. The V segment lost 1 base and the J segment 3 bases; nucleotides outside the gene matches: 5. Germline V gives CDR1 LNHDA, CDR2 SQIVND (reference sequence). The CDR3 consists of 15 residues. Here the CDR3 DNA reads TGTGCCAGTAGTATAGGGACGGGAGGGCGCTACGAGCAGTACTTC. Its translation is CASSIGTGGRYEQYF.

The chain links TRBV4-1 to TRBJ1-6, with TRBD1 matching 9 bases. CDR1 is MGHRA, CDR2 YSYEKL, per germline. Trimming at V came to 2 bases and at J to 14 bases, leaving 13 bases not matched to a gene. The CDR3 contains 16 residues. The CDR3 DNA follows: TGCGCCAGCAGCCAAAGCCGGGACAGGGAGGCTTCGGCCCTCCACTTT. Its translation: CASSQSRDREASALHF.

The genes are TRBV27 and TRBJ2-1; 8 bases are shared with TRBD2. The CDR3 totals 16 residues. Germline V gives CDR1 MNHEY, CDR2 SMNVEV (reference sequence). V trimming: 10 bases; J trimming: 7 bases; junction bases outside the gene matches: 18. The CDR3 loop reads CAIISLAGGIGNEQFF. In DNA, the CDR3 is TGTGCCATCATTAGTCTGGCGGGAGGAATTGGGAATGAGCAGTTCTTC.

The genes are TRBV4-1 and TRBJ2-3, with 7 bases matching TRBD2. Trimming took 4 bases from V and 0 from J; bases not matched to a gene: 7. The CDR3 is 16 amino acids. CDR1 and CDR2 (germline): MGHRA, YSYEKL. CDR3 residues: CASSPRLAASTDTQYF. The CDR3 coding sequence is TGCGCCAGCAGCCCACGACTAGCAGCTAGCACAGATACGCAGTATTTT.

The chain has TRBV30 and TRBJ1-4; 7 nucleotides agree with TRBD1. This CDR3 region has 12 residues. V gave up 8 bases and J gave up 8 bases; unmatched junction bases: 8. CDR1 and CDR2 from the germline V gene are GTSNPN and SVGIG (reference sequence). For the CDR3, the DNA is TGTGCCCTACGACAGGGTACCGAAAAACTGTTTTTT. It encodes CALRQGTEKLFF.

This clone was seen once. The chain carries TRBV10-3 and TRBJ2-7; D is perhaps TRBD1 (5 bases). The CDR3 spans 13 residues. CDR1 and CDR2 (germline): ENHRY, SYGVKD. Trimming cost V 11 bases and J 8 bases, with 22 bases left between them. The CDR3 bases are TGTGCCCCCAAAGGGGTATGGCTCCCCAAGCAGTACTTC. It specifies CAPKGVWLPKQYF.

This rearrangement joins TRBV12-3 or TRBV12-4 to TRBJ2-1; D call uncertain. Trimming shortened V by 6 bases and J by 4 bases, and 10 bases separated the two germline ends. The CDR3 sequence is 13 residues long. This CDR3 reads CASSPTEYNEQFF. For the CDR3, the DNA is TGTGCCAGCAGCCCCACAGAATACAATGAGCAGTTCTTC.

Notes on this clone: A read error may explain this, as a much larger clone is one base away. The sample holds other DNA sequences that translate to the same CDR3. The CDR3 loop reads CAWSRENTEAFF. In DNA form, the CDR3 reads TGTGCCTGGAGCCGGGAGAACACTGAAGCTTTCTTT. The chain recombines TRBV30 with TRBJ1-1; D not resolved. The CDR3 is made up of 12 amino acids. V lost 3 bases and J lost 1, with 6 bases in between. CDR1 GTSNPN and CDR2 SVGIG come from the germline V gene (reference sequence).

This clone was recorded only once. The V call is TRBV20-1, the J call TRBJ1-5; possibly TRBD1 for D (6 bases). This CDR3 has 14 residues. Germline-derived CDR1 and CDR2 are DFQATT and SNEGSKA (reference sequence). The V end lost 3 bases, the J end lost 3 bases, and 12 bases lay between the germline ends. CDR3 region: CSASGGGHNQPQHF. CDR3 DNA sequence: TGCAGTGCTAGTGGAGGGGGACACAATCAGCCCCAGCATTTT.

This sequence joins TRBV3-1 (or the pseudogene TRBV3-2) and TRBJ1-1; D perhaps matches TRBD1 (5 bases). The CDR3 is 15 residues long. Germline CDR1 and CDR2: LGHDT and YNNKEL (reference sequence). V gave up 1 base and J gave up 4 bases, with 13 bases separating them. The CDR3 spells CASSQGTPWRTEAFF. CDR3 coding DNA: TGTGCCAGCAGCCAAGGGACACCTTGGCGCACTGAAGCTTTCTTT.

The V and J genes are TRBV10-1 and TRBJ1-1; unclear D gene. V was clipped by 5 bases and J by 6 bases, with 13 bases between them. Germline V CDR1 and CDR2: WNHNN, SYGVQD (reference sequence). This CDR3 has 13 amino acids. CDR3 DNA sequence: TGCGCCAGCAGTAAGATGGGCTGGGCTGAAGCTTTCTTT. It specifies CASSKMGWAEAFF.

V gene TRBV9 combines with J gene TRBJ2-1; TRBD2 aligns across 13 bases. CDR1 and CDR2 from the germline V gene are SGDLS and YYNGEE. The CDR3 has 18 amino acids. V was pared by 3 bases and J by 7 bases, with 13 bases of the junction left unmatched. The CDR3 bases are TGTGCCAGCAGCGCAGAACCCCACCTACTAGCGGGGGGGAATGAGCAGTTCTTC. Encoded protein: CASSAEPHLLAGGNEQFF.

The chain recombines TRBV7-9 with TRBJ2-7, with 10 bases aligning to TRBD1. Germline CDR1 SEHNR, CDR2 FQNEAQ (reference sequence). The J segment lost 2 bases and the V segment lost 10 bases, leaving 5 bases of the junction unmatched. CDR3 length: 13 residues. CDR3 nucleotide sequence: TGTGCCACCGAGGGGACAGGGGCCTACGAGCAGTACTTC. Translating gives CATEGTGAYEQYF.

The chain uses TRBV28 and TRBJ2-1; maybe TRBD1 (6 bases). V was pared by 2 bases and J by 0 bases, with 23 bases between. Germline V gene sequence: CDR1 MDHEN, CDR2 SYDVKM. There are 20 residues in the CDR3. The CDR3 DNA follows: TGTGCCAGCAGTTTAAGGGATAGACAGGTAAGCCCTAGCTCCTACAATGAGCAGTTCTTC. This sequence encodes CASSLRDRQVSPSSYNEQFF. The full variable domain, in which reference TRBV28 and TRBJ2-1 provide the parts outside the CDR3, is DVKVTQSSRYLVKRTGEKVFLECVQDMDHENMFWYRQDPGLGLRLIYFSYDVKMKEKGDIPEGYSVSREKKERFSLILESASTNQTSMYLCASSLRDRQVSPSSYNEQFFGPGTRLTVL.

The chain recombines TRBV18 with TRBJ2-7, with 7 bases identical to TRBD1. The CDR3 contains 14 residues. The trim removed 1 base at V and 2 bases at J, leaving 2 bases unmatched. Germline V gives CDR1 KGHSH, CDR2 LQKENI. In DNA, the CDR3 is TGTGCCAGCTCACCACGGGACAGACCCTACGAGCAGTACTTC. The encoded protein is CASSPRDRPYEQYF.

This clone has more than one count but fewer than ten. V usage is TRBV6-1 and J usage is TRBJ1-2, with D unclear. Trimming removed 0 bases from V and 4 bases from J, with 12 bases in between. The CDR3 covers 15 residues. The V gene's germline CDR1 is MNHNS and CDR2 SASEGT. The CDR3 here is CASSEALGNGYGYTF. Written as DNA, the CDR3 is TGTGCCAGCAGTGAAGCCCTCGGTAACGGCTATGGCTACACCTTC.